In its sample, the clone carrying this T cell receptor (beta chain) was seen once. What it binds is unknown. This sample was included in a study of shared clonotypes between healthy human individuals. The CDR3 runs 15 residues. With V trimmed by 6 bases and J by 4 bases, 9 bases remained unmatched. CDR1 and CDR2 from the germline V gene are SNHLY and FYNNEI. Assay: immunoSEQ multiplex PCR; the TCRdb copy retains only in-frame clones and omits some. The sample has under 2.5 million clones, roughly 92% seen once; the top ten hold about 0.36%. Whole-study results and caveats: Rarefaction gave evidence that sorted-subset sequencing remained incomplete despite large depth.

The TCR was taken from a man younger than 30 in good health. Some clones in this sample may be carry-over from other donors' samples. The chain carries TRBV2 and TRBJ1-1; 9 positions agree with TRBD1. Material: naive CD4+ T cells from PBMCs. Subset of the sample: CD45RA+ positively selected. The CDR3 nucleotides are TGTGCCAGCAGCCTTAGACAGGGGGGGGGCACTGAAGCTTTCTTT. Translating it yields CASSLRQGGGTEAFF.